This is a list of T cell receptor beta chains from one sample in a study of tumor and adjacent non-tumor tissue in lung cancer. TCRdb passed the multiplex PCR reads through MiXCR, listing each CDR3 protein once. The sample includes 100,000 or so distinct CDR3 sequences, 65% of them seen just once. Sequencing used distant non-tumor lung tissue. The receptors were sampled from a man in his thirties or forties with non-small cell lung cancer. CDR3s include the opening cysteine and the closing phenylalanine or tryptophan. The D gene is left open where the match is weak. Only part of the rows carry a size: once, few, many, or a class if the clone is expanded.

v_call	j_call	d_call	clone_size	cdr3_aa	cdr3_nt
TRBV20-1	TRBJ2-3	TRBD2	.	CSAVDGLVLDTQYF	TGCAGTGCGGTAGATGGACTAGTTCTCGATACGCAGTATTTT
TRBV29-1	TRBJ2-7	.	many	CSAALGTTKDEQYF	TGCAGCGCTGCGTTGGGGACAACGAAGGACGAGCAGTACTTC
TRBV11-3	TRBJ2-1	.	.	CASNPRSSYNKQFF	TGTGCCAGCAACCCGAGAAGCTCCTACAATAAGCAGTTCTTC
TRBV29-1	TRBJ2-5	.	once	CSVIPRGRHFQEAQYF	TGCAGCGTTATCCCCAGAGGACGACACTTCCAAGAGGCCCAGTACTTC
TRBV11-2	TRBJ1-3	.	many	CASSLGSGQISGNTIYF	TGTGCCAGCAGCTTAGGCTCAGGCCAGATCTCTGGAAACACCATATATTTT
TRBV29-1	TRBJ2-2	.	many	CSVGELDAGELFF	TGCAGCGTTGGTGAACTAGATGCCGGGGAGCTGTTTTTT
TRBV5-6	TRBJ2-7	TRBD2	many	CASSLVGTSLYEQYF	TGTGCCAGCAGCTTGGTCGGGACTAGTTTATACGAGCAGTACTTC
TRBV20-1	TRBJ2-7	TRBD1	.	CSANAGQGFPYGQYF	TGCAGTGCCAACGCGGGACAGGGTTTTCCTTACGGGCAGTACTTC
TRBV11-2	TRBJ1-2	.	.	CASSLVEQASNYGYTF	TGTGCCAGCAGCTTAGTGGAGCAGGCTTCTAACTATGGCTACACCTTC
TRBV5-4	TRBJ2-5	.	.	CASSILSDSFRETQYF	TGTGCCAGCAGCATCCTTTCTGACAGCTTTCGAGAGACCCAGTACTTC
TRBV7-9	TRBJ2-3	TRBD2	few	CASSFNPGGASSDTQYF	TGTGCCAGCAGCTTCAACCCCGGGGGGGCGAGCTCAGATACGCAGTATTTT
TRBV6-5	TRBJ1-2	.	.	CASSYSRGADYGYTF	TGTGCCAGCAGTTACTCGCGGGGGGCTGACTATGGCTACACCTTC
TRBV12-3/TRBV12-4	TRBJ2-1	TRBD2	.	CASSLKSGVGYEQFF	TGTGCCAGCAGTTTAAAAAGCGGGGTGGGCTATGAGCAGTTCTTC
TRBV20-1	TRBJ2-7	TRBD2	.	CSSPGASGPNYEQYF	TGCAGTTCACCCGGAGCTAGCGGGCCTAACTACGAGCAGTACTTC
TRBV20-1	TRBJ2-3	.	many	CSARSWGTYTDTQYF	TGCAGTGCTAGAAGTTGGGGGACTTACACAGATACGCAGTATTTT
TRBV20-1	TRBJ2-1	TRBD2	many	CSARTGGSGNEQFF	TGCAGTGCTAGAACGGGCGGGAGCGGCAATGAGCAGTTCTTC
TRBV20-1	TRBJ2-1	.	once	CNASPGNTYNEQFF	TGCAATGCTTCCCCGGGAAATACATATAATGAGCAGTTCTTC